The clone carrying this T cell receptor beta chain was counted at least ten times. Its antigen remains unknown. V lost 1 base, J lost 2 bases, and 7 bases lay in between. The CDR3 spans 14 residues. This specimen comes from a study of T cells in Graves' hyperthyroidism and ophthalmopathy. General observations from the study: Most thyroid-expanded clonotypes above 0.001 were also found in blood.

Amplification targeted TCR beta CDR3 regions from RNA transcripts. RT-PCR in the first round (using the HTBI primer set) targeted the TCR CDR3. MiXCR, run by TCRdb on the multiplex PCR reads, gives a single entry per CDR3 protein. The sample lists about 360,000 distinct CDR3 sequences; roughly 13% were seen once. A lack of ophthalmopathy progression within 18 months defined stable Graves' hyperthyroidism. Exclusion criteria comprised uncontrolled infection, other autoimmune disease, pregnancy or lactation. Together with thyroid ultrasound, orbital computed tomography, serum thyroxine and TRAb, clinical symptoms were used for diagnoses.

The sequencing sample was made of blood. The chain recombines TRBV12-3 or TRBV12-4 with TRBJ2-3; D not resolved. The sequence was collected from a woman between 18 and 29 years old with Graves' hyperthyroidism. In nucleotides, the CDR3 is TGTGCCAGCAGTTTAGGTCCCCTCACAGATACGCAGTATTTT. This encodes CASSLGPLTDTQYF.